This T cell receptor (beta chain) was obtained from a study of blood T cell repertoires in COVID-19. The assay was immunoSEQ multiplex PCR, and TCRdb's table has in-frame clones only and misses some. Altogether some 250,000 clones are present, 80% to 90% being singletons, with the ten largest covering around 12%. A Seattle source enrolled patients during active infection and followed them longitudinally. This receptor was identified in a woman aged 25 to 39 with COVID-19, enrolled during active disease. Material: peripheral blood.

The CDR3 DNA reads TGTGCCAGCAGCGCGGGACAGACAAACACTGAAGCTTTCTTT. Translation: CASSAGQTNTEAFF. The chain couples TRBV7-8 to TRBJ1-1; 7 bases agree with TRBD1. CDR1 and CDR2 from the germline V gene are SGHVS and FQNEAQ. Trimming took 5 bases from V and 2 from J; bases not matched to a gene: 5. The CDR3 spans 14 residues.